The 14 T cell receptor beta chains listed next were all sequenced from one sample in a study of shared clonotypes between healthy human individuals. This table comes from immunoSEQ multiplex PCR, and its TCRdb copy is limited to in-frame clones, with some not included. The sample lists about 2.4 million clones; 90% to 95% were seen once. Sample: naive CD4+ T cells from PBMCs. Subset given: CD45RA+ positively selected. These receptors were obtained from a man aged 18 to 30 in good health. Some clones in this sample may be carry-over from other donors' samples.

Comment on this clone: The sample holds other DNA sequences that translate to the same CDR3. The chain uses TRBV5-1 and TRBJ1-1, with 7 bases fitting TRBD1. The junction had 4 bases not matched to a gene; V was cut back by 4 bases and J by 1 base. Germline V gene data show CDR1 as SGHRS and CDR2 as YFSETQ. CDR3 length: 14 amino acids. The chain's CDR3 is CASSGGQRNTEAFF. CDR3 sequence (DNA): TGCGCCAGCAGCGGGGGACAGAGGAACACTGAAGCTTTCTTT.

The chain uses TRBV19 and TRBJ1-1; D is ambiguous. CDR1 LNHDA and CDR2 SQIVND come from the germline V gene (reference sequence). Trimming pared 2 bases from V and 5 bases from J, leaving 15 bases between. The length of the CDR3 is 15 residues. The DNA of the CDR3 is TGTGCCAGTAGTATACCGGCGGGGAGTGGGACTGAAGCTTTCTTT. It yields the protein CASSIPAGSGTEAFF.

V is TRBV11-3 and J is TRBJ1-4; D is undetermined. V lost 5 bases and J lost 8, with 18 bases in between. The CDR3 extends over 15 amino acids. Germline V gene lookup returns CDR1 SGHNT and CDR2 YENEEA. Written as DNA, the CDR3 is TGTGCCAGCAGCCAAACGGGGTTCATCAACGAAAAACTGTTTTTT. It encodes CASSQTGFINEKLFF.

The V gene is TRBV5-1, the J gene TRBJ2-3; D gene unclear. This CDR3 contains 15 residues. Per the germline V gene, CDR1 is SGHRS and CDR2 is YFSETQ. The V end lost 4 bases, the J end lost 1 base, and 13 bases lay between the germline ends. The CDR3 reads CASSSLGIGTDTQYF. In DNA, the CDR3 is TGCGCCAGCAGCAGCTTAGGGATCGGCACAGATACGCAGTATTTT.

The CDR3 bases are TGTGCCAGCAGCTTAGCTACAGGAGCCAGCTACGAGCAGTACTTC. This encodes CASSLATGASYEQYF. V is TRBV11-2 and J is TRBJ2-7; possible D gene TRBD1, 5 bases. The V gene's germline CDR1 is SGHAT and CDR2 FQNNGV. Trimming removed 1 base from V and 3 bases from J, with 13 bases in between. This CDR3 contains 15 residues.

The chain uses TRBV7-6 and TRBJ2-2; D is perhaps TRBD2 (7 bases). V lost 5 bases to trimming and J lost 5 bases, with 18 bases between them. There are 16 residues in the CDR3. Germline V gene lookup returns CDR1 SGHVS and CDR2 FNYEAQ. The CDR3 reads CASSDPRGATTGELFF. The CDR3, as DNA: TGTGCCAGCAGCGACCCCCGGGGGGCGACGACCGGGGAGCTGTTTTTT.

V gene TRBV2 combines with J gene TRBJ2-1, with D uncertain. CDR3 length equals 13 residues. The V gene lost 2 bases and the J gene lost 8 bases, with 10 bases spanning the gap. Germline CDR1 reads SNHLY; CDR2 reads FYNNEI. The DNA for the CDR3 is TGTGCCAGCAGTGAAATTAGCTTCGATGAGCAGTTCTTC. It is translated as CASSEISFDEQFF.

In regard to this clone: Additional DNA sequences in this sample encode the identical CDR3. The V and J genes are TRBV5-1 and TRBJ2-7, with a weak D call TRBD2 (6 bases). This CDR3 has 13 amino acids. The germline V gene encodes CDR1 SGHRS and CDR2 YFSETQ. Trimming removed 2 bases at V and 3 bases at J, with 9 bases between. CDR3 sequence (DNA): TGCGCCAGCAGCTTATCCGGGGGCTACGAGCAGTACTTC. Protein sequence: CASSLSGGYEQYF.

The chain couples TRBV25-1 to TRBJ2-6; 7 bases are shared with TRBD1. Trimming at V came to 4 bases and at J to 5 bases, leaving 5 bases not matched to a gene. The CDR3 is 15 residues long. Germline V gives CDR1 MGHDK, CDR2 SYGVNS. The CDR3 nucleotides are TGTGCCAGCAGTGCGACAGGGCATAGGGCCAACGTCCTGACTTTC. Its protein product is CASSATGHRANVLTF.

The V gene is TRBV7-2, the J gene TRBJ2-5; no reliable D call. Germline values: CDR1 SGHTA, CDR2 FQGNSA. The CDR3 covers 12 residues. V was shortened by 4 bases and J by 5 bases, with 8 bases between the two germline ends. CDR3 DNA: TGTGCCAGCAGCTCCTATTTCGAGACCCAGTACTTC. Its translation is CASSSYFETQYF.

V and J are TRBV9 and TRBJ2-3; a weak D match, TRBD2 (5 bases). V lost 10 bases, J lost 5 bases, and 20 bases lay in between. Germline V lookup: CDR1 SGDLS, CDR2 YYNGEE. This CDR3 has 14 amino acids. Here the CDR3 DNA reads TGTGCCTCCGGAGGTGGCTTCAAAGGAGATACGCAGTATTTT. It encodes CASGGGFKGDTQYF. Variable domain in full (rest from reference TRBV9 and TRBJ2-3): DSGVTQTPKHLITATGQRVTLRCSPRSGDLSVYWYQQSLDQGLQFLIQYYNGEERAKGNILERFSAQQFPDLHSELNLSSLELGDSALYFCASGGGFKGDTQYFGPGTRLTVL.

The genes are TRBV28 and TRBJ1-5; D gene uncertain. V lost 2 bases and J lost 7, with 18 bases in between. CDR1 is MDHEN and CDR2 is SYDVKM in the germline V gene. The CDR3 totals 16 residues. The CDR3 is CASSLRLWGGEQPQHF. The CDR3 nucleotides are TGTGCCAGCAGTTTAAGGTTGTGGGGAGGAGAACAGCCCCAGCATTTT. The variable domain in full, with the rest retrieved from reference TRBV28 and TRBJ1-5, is DVKVTQSSRYLVKRTGEKVFLECVQDMDHENMFWYRQDPGLGLRLIYFSYDVKMKEKGDIPEGYSVSREKKERFSLILESASTNQTSMYLCASSLRLWGGEQPQHFGDGTRLSIL.

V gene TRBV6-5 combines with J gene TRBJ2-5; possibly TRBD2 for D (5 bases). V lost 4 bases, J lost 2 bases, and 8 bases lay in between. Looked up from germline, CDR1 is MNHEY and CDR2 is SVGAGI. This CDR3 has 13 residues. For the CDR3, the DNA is TGTGCCAGCAGTTTCGCGGGTCAAGAGACCCAGTACTTC. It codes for CASSFAGQETQYF.

DNA of the CDR3: TGTGCCAGCAGTTCCCTTTTCTCTTTAACAGGAAGCTATGGCTACACCTTC. Translated: CASSSLFSLTGSYGYTF. V usage is TRBV28 and J usage is TRBJ1-2; TRBD1 might be the D (5 bases). Trimming pared 4 bases from V and 4 bases from J, leaving 22 bases between. The CDR3 covers 17 residues. The V gene's germline CDR1 is MDHEN and CDR2 SYDVKM.